The next 20 T cell receptor beta chains were all read from a single sample in a study of cytomegalovirus exposure and HLA in healthy donors. The study ran its PCR with 60 Vbeta and 13 Jbeta primers. The repertoire was sequenced with immunoSEQ multiplex PCR; TCRdb's copy has only in-frame clones and lacks some. The sample includes around 180,000 clones, over 75% of them seen just once. The specimen sequenced was PBMCs. The receptors originated from a girl under three years old in good health and CMV-seronegative.

V and J are TRBV7-7 and TRBJ2-5; 7 bases are shared with TRBD2. The CDR3 runs to 15 residues. The V segment lost 1 base and the J segment 4 bases; nucleotides outside the gene matches: 6. The germline V gene encodes CDR1 SSHAT and CDR2 FNYEAQ (reference sequence). The CDR3 DNA reads as TGTGCCAGCAGCTTAGTTGGGGGGAGGGGAGAGACCCAGTACTTC. It codes for CASSLVGGRGETQYF.

J is TRBJ2-5 and V is TRBV4-2; D is undetermined. The germline V gene has CDR1 LGHNA and CDR2 YNFKEQ. This CDR3 region has 14 residues. V was pared by 0 bases and J by 2 bases, with 7 bases between. CDR3: CASSQDRVQETQYF. DNA for the CDR3: TGTGCCAGCAGCCAAGATCGAGTTCAAGAGACCCAGTACTTC.

The chain couples TRBV5-1 to TRBJ2-5, with D perhaps matching TRBD2 (5 bases). The CDR3 totals 15 residues. The V gene lost 0 bases and the J gene lost 4 bases, with 13 bases spanning the gap. Germline assignment: CDR1 SGHRS and CDR2 YFSETQ. CDR3 coding DNA: TGCGCCAGCAGCTTGGGATTAGGGAGACGAGAGACCCAGTACTTC. It codes for CASSLGLGRRETQYF.

This chain connects TRBV6-1 to TRBJ1-5, with 7 bases lining up with TRBD1. Trimming cost V 4 bases and J 5 bases; bases outside gene matches: 5. This CDR3 region has 14 residues. Per the germline V gene, CDR1 is MNHNS and CDR2 is SASEGT. CDR3 nucleotide sequence: TGTGCCAGCAGTGGACAGGGAACGGATCAGCCCCAGCATTTT. Translation gives CASSGQGTDQPQHF.

This chain joins TRBV13 and TRBJ2-1, with 10 bases fitting TRBD1. V gave up 4 bases and J gave up 8 bases; unmatched junction bases: 17. Germline loops: CDR1 PRHDT, CDR2 FYEKMQ (reference sequence). This CDR3 contains 18 residues. For the CDR3, the DNA is TGTGCCAGCAGCTCCACCTCCTTGACAGGGGGCGCATTAGATGAGCAGTTCTTC. It specifies CASSSTSLTGGALDEQFF.

V and J are TRBV27 and TRBJ1-6; 10 nucleotides agree with TRBD1. V lost 5 bases, J lost 5 bases, and 0 bases stayed unmatched. This CDR3 region has 14 residues. The germline gives CDR1 MNHEY, CDR2 SMNVEV (reference sequence). In nucleotides, the CDR3 is TGTGCCAGCAGTGGGACAGGGGATAATTCACCCCTCCACTTT. This codes for CASSGTGDNSPLHF.

J is TRBJ1-1 and V is TRBV5-1; D unresolved. The CDR3 covers 14 residues. Trimming removed 0 bases at V and 3 bases at J, with 9 bases between. The germline V gene has CDR1 SGHRS and CDR2 YFSETQ. The CDR3 here is CASSLEGRDTEAFF. CDR3 nucleotide sequence: TGCGCCAGCAGCTTGGAAGGGCGGGACACTGAAGCTTTCTTT.

The chain has TRBV7-9 and TRBJ2-1; 9 bases map to TRBD2. The V gene's germline CDR1 is SEHNR and CDR2 FQNEAQ (reference sequence). This CDR3 is built from 16 residues. V was clipped by 7 bases and J by 2 bases; unmatched bases: 9. CDR3 sequence (DNA): TGTGCCAGCAAAATCCTAGCGGGACAGCCCTACAATGAGCAGTTCTTC. Its protein is CASKILAGQPYNEQFF.

This chain joins TRBV30 and TRBJ1-1; D possibly corresponds to TRBD1 (5 bases). This CDR3 has 13 amino acids. In germline, CDR1 is GTSNPN, CDR2 SVGIG (reference sequence). Trimming took off 1 base at V and 5 bases at J, with 11 bases between the two ends. The chain's CDR3 is CAWSGIYRTEAFF. For the CDR3, the DNA is TGTGCCTGGAGTGGTATCTACAGGACTGAAGCTTTCTTT.

The chain has TRBV7-9 and TRBJ2-3; 16 bases are a match to TRBD2. CDR1 SEHNR and CDR2 FQNEAQ come from the germline V gene (reference sequence). V dropped 5 bases and J dropped 4; count of bases not matched to a gene: 3. The CDR3 has 16 amino acids. CDR3 protein: CASSAGLAGGADTQYF. The DNA for the CDR3 is TGTGCCAGCAGCGCGGGACTAGCGGGGGGGGCAGATACGCAGTATTTT.

The chain has TRBV11-1 and TRBJ1-6; D is possibly TRBD1 (5 bases). The V and J ends lost 0 bases and 2 bases respectively, with 11 bases between them. CDR3 size: 17 residues. Germline V gives CDR1 SGHAT, CDR2 FQDESV (reference sequence). CDR3 residues: CASSLAYRFTYNSPLHF. The CDR3 coding sequence is TGTGCCAGCAGCTTAGCGTACAGGTTCACCTATAATTCACCCCTCCACTTT.

The chain is built from TRBV6-1 and TRBJ1-4; D ambiguous. Trimming removed 4 bases from V and 2 bases from J, with 11 bases in between. The CDR3 runs to 15 residues. CDR1 MNHNS and CDR2 SASEGT come from the germline V gene. CDR3 sequence (DNA): TGTGCCAGCAGTGTAAATAGCGTGACTAATGAAAAACTGTTTTTT. Translating gives CASSVNSVTNEKLFF.

This chain uses TRBV7-8 with TRBJ1-1; 9 nucleotides match TRBD1. The germline CDR1 and CDR2 sequences are SGHVS and FQNEAQ. V gave up 5 bases and J gave up 0 bases; unmatched junction bases: 10. This CDR3 contains 17 residues. The CDR3 sequence is CASSQKTGGDVNTEAFF. CDR3 sequence (DNA): TGTGCCAGCAGCCAAAAGACAGGGGGGGATGTGAACACTGAAGCTTTCTTT.

Written as DNA, the CDR3 is TGTGCCAGCAGTGTCCAAAATGAAAAACTGTTTTTT. This codes for CASSVQNEKLFF. This chain joins TRBV2 and TRBJ1-4; D remains unclear. The CDR3 is 12 amino acids. Per germline, CDR1 SNHLY and CDR2 FYNNEI. Trimming pared 4 bases from V and 5 bases from J, leaving 5 bases between.

The chain has TRBV7-9 and TRBJ1-3, with 9 positions matching TRBD1. Per the germline V gene, CDR1 is SEHNR and CDR2 is FQNEAQ (reference sequence). The CDR3 runs to 15 residues. The V gene end was trimmed by 6 bases and the J gene end by 1 base; junction bases not matched to a gene: 4. CDR3 sequence reads: CASSTGGASGNTIYF. In DNA, the CDR3 is TGTGCCAGCAGTACAGGGGGCGCGTCTGGAAACACCATATATTTT.

J is TRBJ1-5 and V is TRBV7-9; a weak D match, TRBD1 (6 bases). Germline V gives CDR1 SEHNR, CDR2 FQNEAQ (reference sequence). The V end was cut by 1 base, the J end by 2 bases, with 6 bases between. This CDR3 contains 14 residues. The CDR3 loop reads CASSLGQGNQPQHF. The CDR3 nucleotides read TGTGCCAGCAGCTTAGGACAGGGCAATCAGCCCCAGCATTTT. The whole variable domain, filled in from reference TRBV7-9 and TRBJ1-5, reads DTGVSQNPRHKITKRGQNVTFRCDPISEHNRLYWYRQTLGQGPEFLTYFQNEAQLEKSRLLSDRFSAERPKGSFSTLEIQRTEQGDSAMYLCASSLGQGNQPQHFGDGTRLSIL.

J is TRBJ2-7 and V is TRBV7-2; 10 positions agree with TRBD2. CDR1 is SGHTA and CDR2 is FQGNSA in the germline V gene. V gave up 6 bases and J gave up 0 bases; unmatched junction bases: 2. This CDR3 has 14 amino acids. CDR3 DNA: TGTGCCAGCAGTCTAGCGGGGGACTCCTACGAGCAGTACTTC. Protein sequence: CASSLAGDSYEQYF.

This chain joins TRBV29-1 and TRBJ1-2, with no clear D. V was pared by 4 bases and J by 6 bases, with 18 bases between. The CDR3 has 14 amino acids. Looked up from germline, CDR1 is SQVTM and CDR2 is ANQGSEA. CDR3 region: CSVARLAAENGYTF. DNA for the CDR3: TGCAGCGTTGCTCGACTTGCGGCCGAAAATGGCTACACCTTC.

The CDR3 reads CASSKRGGGSPDTEAFF. CDR3 DNA: TGTGCCAGCAGCAAAAGAGGAGGCGGATCGCCCGACACTGAAGCTTTCTTT. The chain carries TRBV7-2 and TRBJ1-1; D is unclear. V was trimmed by 5 bases and J by 3 bases, leaving 22 bases between them. Germline CDR1 SGHTA, CDR2 FQGNSA. This CDR3 spans 17 amino acids.

A single count supports this clone. The genes are TRBV7-6 and TRBJ2-1; 11 bases agree with TRBD2. The germline gives CDR1 SGHVS, CDR2 FNYEAQ. The J segment lost 7 bases and the V segment lost 3 bases, leaving 8 bases of the junction unmatched. CDR3 size: 16 residues. The CDR3 reads CASSLMPTSGKNEQFF. Here the CDR3 DNA reads TGTGCCAGCAGCTTGATGCCGACTAGCGGGAAAAATGAGCAGTTCTTC.